This is a list of T cell receptor beta chains from one sample in a study of Ad26.COV2.S vaccination and SARS-CoV-2 variants. The table came from immunoSEQ multiplex PCR; TCRdb's copy has only in-frame clones and leaves some out. The table records about 350,000 clones, just over 90% of them present only once. Sequenced material: peripheral blood, taken after recovery from COVID-19. The receptors come from a human donor who had recovered from COVID-19. Both conserved end residues are part of each CDR3. A D gene is named only where the DNA matches it firmly. A clone size is listed for some rows: how often the clone was seen (once, few, many), or a class if it is expanded.

D gene | clone size | J gene | V gene | CDR3 DNA | CDR3 protein
- | - | TRBJ1-1 | TRBV5-4 | TGTGCCAGCAGCTGGACAAAGAACACTGAAGCTTTCTTT | CASSWTKNTEAFF
TRBD1 | once | TRBJ2-2 | TRBV4-1 | TGCGCCAGCAGCCTCCCAGGGGGCACCGGGGAGCTGTTTTTT | CASSLPGGTGELFF
- | - | TRBJ2-5 | TRBV27 | TGTGCCAGCAGTTTACCGGGTGAGACCCAGTACTTC | CASSLPGETQYF
- | - | TRBJ2-7 | TRBV5-4 | TGTGCCAGCAGCTTGGAACGATACGAGCAGTACTTC | CASSLERYEQYF
TRBD1 | once | TRBJ1-4 | TRBV9 | TGTGCCAGCAGTGCCCGGACAGGGACTGAAAAACTGTTTTTT | CASSARTGTEKLFF
- | - | TRBJ1-3 | TRBV15 | TGTGCCACCAGCAGAGATAGGCAATCCTCTGGAAACACCATATATTTT | CATSRDRQSSGNTIYF
- | - | TRBJ2-2 | TRBV5-1 | TGCGCCAGCAGCCTGGACAGCAAGCCTACCGGGGAGCTGTTTTTT | CASSLDSKPTGELFF
- | - | TRBJ1-2 | TRBV5-6 | TGTGCCAGCAGCTTGGCCACAGGGCCTTCCTATGGCTACACCTTC | CASSLATGPSYGYTF
- | - | TRBJ2-2 | TRBV29-1 | TGCAGCGTTGGTCTGGGGGGCGAGAACACCGGGGAGCTGTTTTTT | CSVGLGGENTGELFF
TRBD1 | - | TRBJ1-4 | TRBV9 | TGTGCCAGCAGCGGGGGACAGGGATCTGAAAAACTGTTTTTT | CASSGGQGSEKLFF
TRBD1 | - | TRBJ1-1 | TRBV6-5 | TGTGCCAGCAGCCAGAGGGACAGGGGACTCGCTGAAGCTTTCTTT | CASSQRDRGLAEAFF
TRBD1 | - | TRBJ1-4 | TRBV18 | TGTGCCAGCTCATCCGGACAGGGCACACATGAAAAACTGTTTTTT | CASSSGQGTHEKLFF
- | - | TRBJ1-6 | TRBV12-3/TRBV12-4 | TGTGCCAGCGGAGACGGGGGTAATTCACCCCTCCACTTT | CASGDGGNSPLHF
- | few | TRBJ1-2 | TRBV6-5 | TGTGCCAGCAGTTACCTTACAGGGAGTAACTATGGCTACACCTTC | CASSYLTGSNYGYTF
TRBD1 | - | TRBJ1-2 | TRBV28 | TGTGCCAGCAGTCAGGGGGCGCGGGGCTACACCTTC | CASSQGARGYTF
TRBD1 | - | TRBJ1-4 | TRBV18 | TGTGCCAGCTCACCACCGATGGGACAGGCCCAGGGAACTAATGAAAAACTGTTTTTT | CASSPPMGQAQGTNEKLFF
TRBD1 | - | TRBJ2-1 | TRBV27 | TGTGCCAGCACAAAGGGGGCAAGCTACAATGAGCAGTTCTTC | CASTKGASYNEQFF